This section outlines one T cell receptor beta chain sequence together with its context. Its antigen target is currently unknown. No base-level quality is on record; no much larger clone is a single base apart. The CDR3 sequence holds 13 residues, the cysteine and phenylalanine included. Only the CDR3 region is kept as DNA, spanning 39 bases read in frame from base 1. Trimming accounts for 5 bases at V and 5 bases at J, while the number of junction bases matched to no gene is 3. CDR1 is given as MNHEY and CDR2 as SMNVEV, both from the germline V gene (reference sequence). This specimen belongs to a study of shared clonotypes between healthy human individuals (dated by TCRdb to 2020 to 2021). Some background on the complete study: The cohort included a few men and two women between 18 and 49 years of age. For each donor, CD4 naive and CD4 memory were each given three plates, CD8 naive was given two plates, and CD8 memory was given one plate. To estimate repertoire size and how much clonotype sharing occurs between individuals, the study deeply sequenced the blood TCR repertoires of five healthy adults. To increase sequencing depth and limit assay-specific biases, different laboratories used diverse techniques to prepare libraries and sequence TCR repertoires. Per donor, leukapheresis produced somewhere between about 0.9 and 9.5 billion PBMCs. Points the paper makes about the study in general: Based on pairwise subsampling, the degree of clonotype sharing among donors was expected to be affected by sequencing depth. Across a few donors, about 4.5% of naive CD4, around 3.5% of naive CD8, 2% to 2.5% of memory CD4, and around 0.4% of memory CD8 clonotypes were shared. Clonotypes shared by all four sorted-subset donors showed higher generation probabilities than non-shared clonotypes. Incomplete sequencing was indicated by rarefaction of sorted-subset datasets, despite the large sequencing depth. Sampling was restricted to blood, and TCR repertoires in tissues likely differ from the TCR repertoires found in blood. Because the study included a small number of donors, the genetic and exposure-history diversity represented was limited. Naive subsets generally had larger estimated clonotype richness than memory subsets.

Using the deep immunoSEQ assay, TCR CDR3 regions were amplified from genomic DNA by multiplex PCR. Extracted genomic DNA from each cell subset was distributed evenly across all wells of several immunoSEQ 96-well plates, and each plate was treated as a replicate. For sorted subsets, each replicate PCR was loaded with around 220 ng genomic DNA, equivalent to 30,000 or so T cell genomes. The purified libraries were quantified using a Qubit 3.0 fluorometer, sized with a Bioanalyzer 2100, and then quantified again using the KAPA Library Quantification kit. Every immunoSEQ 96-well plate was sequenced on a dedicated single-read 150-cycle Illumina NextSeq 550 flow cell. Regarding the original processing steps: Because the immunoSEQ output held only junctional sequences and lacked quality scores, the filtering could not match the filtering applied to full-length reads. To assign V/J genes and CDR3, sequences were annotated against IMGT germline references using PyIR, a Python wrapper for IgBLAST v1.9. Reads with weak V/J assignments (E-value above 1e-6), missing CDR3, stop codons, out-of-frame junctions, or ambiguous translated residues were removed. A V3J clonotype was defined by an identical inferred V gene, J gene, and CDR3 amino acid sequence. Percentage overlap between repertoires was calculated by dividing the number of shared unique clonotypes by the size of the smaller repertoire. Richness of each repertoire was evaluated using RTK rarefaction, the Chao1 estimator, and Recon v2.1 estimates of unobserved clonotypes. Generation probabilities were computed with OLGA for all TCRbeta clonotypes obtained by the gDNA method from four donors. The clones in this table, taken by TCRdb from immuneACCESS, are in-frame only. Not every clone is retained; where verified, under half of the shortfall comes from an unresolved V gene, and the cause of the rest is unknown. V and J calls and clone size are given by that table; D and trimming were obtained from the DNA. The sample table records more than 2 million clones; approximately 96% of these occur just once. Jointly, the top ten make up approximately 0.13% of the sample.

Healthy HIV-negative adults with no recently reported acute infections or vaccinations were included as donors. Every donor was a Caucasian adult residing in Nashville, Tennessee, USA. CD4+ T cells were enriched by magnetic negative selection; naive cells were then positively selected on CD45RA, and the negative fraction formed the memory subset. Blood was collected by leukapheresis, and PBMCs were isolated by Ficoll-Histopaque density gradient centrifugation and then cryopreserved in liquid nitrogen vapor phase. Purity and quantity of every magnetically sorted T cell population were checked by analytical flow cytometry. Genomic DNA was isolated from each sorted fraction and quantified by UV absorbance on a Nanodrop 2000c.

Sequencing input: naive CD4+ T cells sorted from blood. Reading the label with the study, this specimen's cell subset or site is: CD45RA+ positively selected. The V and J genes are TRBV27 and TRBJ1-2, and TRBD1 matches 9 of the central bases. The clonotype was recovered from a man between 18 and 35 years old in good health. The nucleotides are TGTGCCAGCAGTCGCGGACAGGGGTATGGCTACACCTTC. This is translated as CASSRGQGYGYTF.